This TCR beta chain was sequenced in a study of shared clonotypes between healthy human individuals. Overall study context: A donor's plate count was three for CD4 naive and three for CD4 memory; CD8 naive had two and CD8 memory one.

A CD45RA+ naive subset and a CD45RA-negative memory subset were split from CD4+ cells. The V end lost 9 bases, the J end lost 9 bases, and 15 bases lay between the germline ends. The length of the CDR3 is 12 residues. Germline loops: CDR1 MDHEN, CDR2 SYDVKM. TCRdb keeps only in-frame clones here, not all; method: immunoSEQ multiplex PCR. The data hold roughly 2,300,000 clones, with around 90% observed a single time. The sequenced sample was naive CD4+ T cells from PBMCs. This sample's subset: CD45RA+ positively selected. The sequence came from a man aged 18-30 years in good health. Some clones in this sample may be carry-over from other donors' samples. The chain recombines TRBV28 with TRBJ2-1; D gene uncertain. The chain's CDR3 is CASRPASGEQFF. The CDR3 coding sequence is TGTGCCAGTAGACCCGCGTCCGGTGAGCAGTTCTTC.